The rows below give T cell receptor beta chains drawn from one sample of a study of blood T cell repertoires in COVID-19. Here immunoSEQ multiplex PCR was the method, and the copy in TCRdb shows in-frame clones only, minus some. The sample holds around 100,000 clones, around 90% seen once. The sample was peripheral blood. The source of these receptors is a woman older than 75 in a cohort sampled during active COVID-19. Both conserved end residues are trimmed from each CDR3. D genes are given only for firm matches. Where a row states a size, it is once, few, many or the class of an expanded clone; other rows omit it.

V gene: TRBV21-1; J gene: TRBJ2-1; D gene: -; clone size: -; CDR3 protein: ASSNGTVCNEQF
V gene: TRBV10-2; J gene: TRBJ2-7; D gene: TRBD1; clone size: -; CDR3 protein: ATSDRTGSYEQY
V gene: TRBV27; J gene: TRBJ1-3; D gene: -; clone size: -; CDR3 protein: ASRPLSSGNTIY
V gene: TRBV6-5; J gene: TRBJ1-6; D gene: TRBD1; clone size: few; CDR3 protein: ASIGQGSYNSPLH
V gene: TRBV3-1/TRBV3-2; J gene: TRBJ2-7; D gene: TRBD1; clone size: -; CDR3 protein: ASSQGQGTEQY
V gene: TRBV24-1; J gene: TRBJ2-7; D gene: -; clone size: once; CDR3 protein: AVGGQTTDEQY
V gene: TRBV12-3/TRBV12-4; J gene: TRBJ2-1; D gene: -; clone size: -; CDR3 protein: ASTPDSYNEQF
V gene: TRBV7-3; J gene: TRBJ2-5; D gene: -; clone size: -; CDR3 protein: ASSTRASGGGETQY
V gene: TRBV30; J gene: TRBJ1-2; D gene: -; clone size: -; CDR3 protein: AWSWDISIYGYT
V gene: TRBV28; J gene: TRBJ2-5; D gene: TRBD1; clone size: -; CDR3 protein: ASSLSGGPLMGSAQY
V gene: TRBV19; J gene: TRBJ1-5; D gene: -; clone size: -; CDR3 protein: ASSIKAGQPQH
V gene: TRBV19; J gene: TRBJ1-1; D gene: -; clone size: -; CDR3 protein: ASSIVSSNTEAF
V gene: TRBV6-5; J gene: TRBJ1-2; D gene: -; clone size: -; CDR3 protein: ATATSLNYGYT
V gene: TRBV18; J gene: TRBJ2-1; D gene: -; clone size: -; CDR3 protein: ASSPPLGRGYNEQF
V gene: TRBV20-1; J gene: TRBJ2-1; D gene: TRBD1; clone size: -; CDR3 protein: SASRGREQF
V gene: TRBV11-2; J gene: TRBJ1-2; D gene: -; clone size: -; CDR3 protein: ASSLATALGGYT
V gene: TRBV5-1; J gene: TRBJ2-5; D gene: -; clone size: -; CDR3 protein: ASSLQGLSGETQY
V gene: TRBV7-3; J gene: TRBJ2-2; D gene: -; clone size: -; CDR3 protein: ASSIQGRGNTGELF
V gene: TRBV6-5; J gene: TRBJ1-3; D gene: -; clone size: -; CDR3 protein: ATTAGNTIY
V gene: TRBV10-3; J gene: TRBJ1-4; D gene: -; clone size: -; CDR3 protein: AISDGSSNEKLF
V gene: TRBV5-1; J gene: TRBJ2-5; D gene: TRBD1; clone size: -; CDR3 protein: ASSAGQGLETQY
V gene: TRBV5-1; J gene: TRBJ1-2; D gene: TRBD1; clone size: -; CDR3 protein: ASSLAMTGDAYGYT
V gene: TRBV5-1; J gene: TRBJ1-2; D gene: -; clone size: few; CDR3 protein: ASSLVDMNYGYT
V gene: TRBV19; J gene: TRBJ1-1; D gene: -; clone size: -; CDR3 protein: ASIPQGNTEAF
V gene: TRBV7-9; J gene: TRBJ2-7; D gene: TRBD1; clone size: few; CDR3 protein: ASSSGQGANYEQY
V gene: TRBV5-6; J gene: TRBJ2-1; D gene: TRBD2; clone size: once; CDR3 protein: ASSLLTSGINEQF
V gene: TRBV9; J gene: TRBJ2-3; D gene: TRBD2; clone size: -; CDR3 protein: ASSPGLALGTQY
V gene: TRBV6-1; J gene: TRBJ2-7; D gene: -; clone size: -; CDR3 protein: AVKRSYEQY
V gene: TRBV5-6; J gene: TRBJ2-1; D gene: TRBD2; clone size: -; CDR3 protein: ASSPRGGGGAKNEQF
V gene: TRBV4-1; J gene: TRBJ2-1; D gene: TRBD2; clone size: -; CDR3 protein: ASSRTSGGARNNEQF
V gene: TRBV18; J gene: TRBJ2-2; D gene: -; clone size: -; CDR3 protein: ASSPPLNTGELF
V gene: TRBV3-1/TRBV3-2; J gene: TRBJ2-6; D gene: -; clone size: -; CDR3 protein: ASSSIIQRSSGANVLT
V gene: TRBV19; J gene: TRBJ2-5; D gene: -; clone size: -; CDR3 protein: ATTKRPQETQY